This TCR beta chain comes out of a study of CXCR3-negative and CXCR3-positive naive CD8 T cells. The method, 5' RACE with UMI labels, was used to prepare the TRB cDNA libraries. TCRdb reanalyzed the 5' RACE reads and collapses them to one entry per CDR3 protein, without DNA. The sample's table shows under 75,000 distinct CDR3 sequences. Germline lookup yields CDR1 SGHVS and CDR2 FQNEAQ. This CDR3 is 14 amino acids long. The TCR originated in a human donor in good health. Some clones in this sample may be carry-over from other donors' samples. The chain has TRBV7-8 and TRBJ1-1; TCRdb's D gene call, TRBD1, goes unchecked for lack of DNA. Material for sequencing was naive CXCR3- CD8+ T cells from blood. The subset was: CD45RO-CCR7+CD27+CD95- naive CD8+ T cells lacking CXCR3 (TNR3-). CDR3 protein: CASSPRTGDTEAFF.